These 21 T cell receptor beta chains were sequenced from one sample in a study of post-analysis software for immune sequencing data. Findings of the study overall: Patients used four to six TRBV segments, including TRBV5-6, TRBV5-1 and TRBV20-1, more often than controls.

cDNA libraries of TCR beta carried unique molecular identifiers. TCRdb independently ran MiXCR on the PCR reads; one entry per CDR3 protein. The sample lists hundreds of thousands of distinct CDR3 sequences, 25% to 30% seen once, with 0.5% to 0.6% in the top ten. These receptors have no identified antigens. Material: blood. These receptors all come from a girl aged 10-17 years with multiple sclerosis.

J is TRBJ2-3 and V is TRBV11-2; D gene ambiguous. The CDR3 runs to 18 residues. Between the trimmed V and J ends, which lost 6 bases and 0 bases, there was a span of 22 bases. Germline V gives CDR1 SGHAT, CDR2 FQNNGV. The CDR3 sequence is CASRGRQDLFTSTDTQYF. CDR3 nucleotide sequence: TGTGCCAGCAGGGGTCGTCAGGACCTTTTCACTAGCACAGATACGCAGTATTTT. Combining the CDR3 with reference TRBV11-2 and TRBJ2-3 gives the whole variable domain EAGVAQSPRYKIIEKRQSVAFWCNPISGHATLYWYQQILGQGPKLLIQFQNNGVVDDSQLPKDRFSAERLKGVDSTLKIQPAKLEDSAVYLCASRGRQDLFTSTDTQYFGPGTRLTVL.

J is TRBJ2-2 and V is TRBV29-1; 8 bases align to TRBD2. Trimming took 7 bases from V and 0 from J; bases not matched to a gene: 4. Germline CDR1 is SQVTM and CDR2 is ANQGSEA. This CDR3 is built from 14 residues. CDR3 nucleotide sequence: TGCAGCGCACGGGAGGGGGCGAACACCGGGGAGCTGTTTTTT. The encoded protein is CSAREGANTGELFF.

This clonotype was observed a handful of times. This chain connects TRBV25-1 to TRBJ2-1; no reliable D call. The CDR3 covers 15 residues. V lost 8 bases to trimming and J lost 4 bases, with 18 bases between them. Germline V lookup: CDR1 MGHDK, CDR2 SYGVNS. The CDR3 DNA reads TGTGCCAGCTCCCCTTACAGAGCACCTTACAATGAGCAGTTCTTC. Its protein is CASSPYRAPYNEQFF.

This clonotype was found a few times. The chain employs TRBV6-1 and TRBJ2-7, with 7 bases matching TRBD1. V lost 2 bases to trimming and J lost 3 bases; unmatched junction nucleotides: 4. CDR3 size: 14 residues. Germline assignment: CDR1 MNHNS and CDR2 SASEGT. The CDR3 here is CASSEHGQDYEQYF. Here the CDR3 DNA reads TGTGCCAGCAGTGAACACGGACAGGACTACGAGCAGTACTTC.

The J gene is TRBJ1-5, the V gene TRBV29-1; 8 positions match TRBD1. This CDR3 spans 15 amino acids. From germline, CDR1 is SQVTM and CDR2 ANQGSEA. V trimming: 6 bases; J trimming: 3 bases; junction bases outside the gene matches: 10. The CDR3 reads CSVGGGRGPNQPQHF. The CDR3 DNA sequence: TGCAGCGTGGGAGGGGGCAGGGGGCCCAATCAGCCCCAGCATTTT.

This clonotype was observed a few times. V is TRBV9 and J is TRBJ2-5, with TRBD1 identical over 7 bases. This CDR3 comprises 14 residues. The germline V gene has CDR1 SGDLS and CDR2 YYNGEE. V dropped 7 bases and J dropped 5; count of bases not matched to a gene: 11. In DNA, the CDR3 is TGTGCCAGCTCTAGAGACAGGGCGCGGGAGACCCAGTACTTC. This translates into CASSRDRARETQYF. The full variable domain, its missing parts supplied by reference TRBV9 and TRBJ2-5, is DSGVTQTPKHLITATGQRVTLRCSPRSGDLSVYWYQQSLDQGLQFLIQYYNGEERAKGNILERFSAQQFPDLHSELNLSSLELGDSALYFCASSRDRARETQYFGPGTRLLVL.

This clonotype was detected only a few times. The J gene is TRBJ2-3, the V gene TRBV5-1, with 8 bases identical to TRBD1. The germline CDR1 and CDR2 sequences are SGHRS and YFSETQ. This CDR3 spans 15 amino acids. The J segment lost 3 bases and the V segment lost 4 bases, leaving 7 bases of the junction unmatched. The CDR3 spells CASSQDRVNTDTQYF. The CDR3, as DNA: TGCGCCAGCAGCCAGGACAGGGTCAATACAGATACGCAGTATTTT.

This clonotype has only a few counts. The J gene is TRBJ2-4, the V gene TRBV28; D gene uncertain. Per the germline V gene, CDR1 is MDHEN and CDR2 is SYDVKM. CDR3 length: 14 amino acids. V lost 5 bases to trimming and J lost 13 bases, with 21 bases between them. Written as DNA, the CDR3 is TGTGCCAGCAGTACTCACACTGGGCGGCTAGAGCAGTACTTC. This gives the protein CASSTHTGRLEQYF.

The J gene is TRBJ2-1, the V gene TRBV3-1; tentative D call: TRBD1 (5 bases). There are 15 residues in the CDR3. Trimming took 3 bases from V and 5 from J, leaving 14 bases between them. Per germline, CDR1 LGHDT and CDR2 YNNKEL (reference sequence). The CDR3: CASSHRGADDNEQFF. CDR3 sequence (DNA): TGTGCCAGCAGCCATCGTGGGGCAGATGACAATGAGCAGTTCTTC.

Ten or more counts support this clonotype. The J gene is TRBJ2-5, the V gene TRBV7-2, with unresolved D. Trimming left V 3 bases short and J 1 base short, with 6 bases between. Germline V gene data show CDR1 as SGHTA and CDR2 as FQGNSA. The CDR3 has 13 residues. The CDR3 DNA is TGTGCCAGCAGCTTTTCAGTCCAAGAGACCCAGTACTTC. Translating gives CASSFSVQETQYF.

The chain has TRBV9 and TRBJ1-6; TRBD1 agrees at 10 bases. Germline V lookup: CDR1 SGDLS, CDR2 YYNGEE. This CDR3 comprises 16 residues. With 3 bases clipped from V and 10 bases from J, the junction kept 10 bases outside the gene matches. The CDR3 here is CASSDPPGTGESPLHF. Here the CDR3 DNA reads TGTGCCAGCAGCGATCCTCCCGGGACAGGGGAATCACCCCTCCACTTT.

The genes are TRBV24-1 and TRBJ2-3, with D maybe TRBD1 (6 bases). CDR3 length: 16 residues. V lost 3 bases to trimming and J lost 0 bases, with 12 bases between them. Per germline, CDR1 KGHDR and CDR2 SFDVKD. The DNA for the CDR3 is TGTGCCACCAGTGATCCACCAGGGGACAGCACAGATACGCAGTATTTT. This codes for CATSDPPGDSTDTQYF.

This clonotype was detected only a few times. J is TRBJ2-1 and V is TRBV29-1; 9 nucleotides align to TRBD2. CDR1 is SQVTM, CDR2 ANQGSEA, per germline. This CDR3 has 15 amino acids. J gave up 9 bases and V 6 bases, and 15 bases lay outside the gene matches. CDR3 nucleotide sequence: TGCAGCGTCAACAACCAGCGGGGGGTGAACGGTGAGCAGTTCTTC. It codes for CSVNNQRGVNGEQFF.

This rearrangement joins TRBV28 to TRBJ2-7; 9 bases line up with TRBD1. The trim removed 3 bases at V and 4 bases at J, leaving 13 bases unmatched. The CDR3 spans 17 residues. Germline CDR1 MDHEN, CDR2 SYDVKM. CDR3 bases: TGTGCCAGCAGTTTCCCTCCCGTCGACAGGGGGGGGTACGAGCAGTACTTC. Translated: CASSFPPVDRGGYEQYF.

The genes are TRBV20-1 and TRBJ2-7; 9 nucleotides match TRBD2. V was pared by 6 bases and J by 2 bases, with 11 bases of the junction left unmatched. Germline CDR1 and CDR2: DFQATT and SNEGSKA (reference sequence). The length of the CDR3 is 15 residues. The CDR3 DNA reads as TGCAGTGCCTCATCCTCCAGCGGGGGGCCCTACGAGCAGTACTTC. Translation gives CSASSSSGGPYEQYF.

Only a few counts were recorded for this clonotype. The genes are TRBV7-2 and TRBJ2-2; 8 bases match TRBD2. Losses at the gene ends were 4 bases for V and 6 bases for J; bases not matched to a gene: 19. Germline CDR1 is SGHTA and CDR2 is FQGNSA. This CDR3 comprises 19 residues. The CDR3 DNA follows: TGTGCCAGCAGCTGGAGCGGGGGCCCTCAAAACCGACCCGCCGGGGAGCTGTTTTTT. Translated: CASSWSGGPQNRPAGELFF.

This clonotype was seen more than once but under ten times. The chain couples TRBV7-9 to TRBJ2-1; TRBD2 might be the D (5 bases). The CDR3 covers 14 residues. Germline V lookup: CDR1 SEHNR, CDR2 FQNEAQ (reference sequence). V was pared by 1 base and J by 5 bases, with 9 bases between. This CDR3 reads CASSLVATNNEQFF. CDR3 in DNA: TGTGCCAGCAGCTTAGTTGCGACTAACAATGAGCAGTTCTTC. Supplemented by reference TRBV7-9 and TRBJ2-1, the full variable domain reads DTGVSQNPRHKITKRGQNVTFRCDPISEHNRLYWYRQTLGQGPEFLTYFQNEAQLEKSRLLSDRFSAERPKGSFSTLEIQRTEQGDSAMYLCASSLVATNNEQFFGPGTRLTVL.

This clonotype was recorded only once. V is TRBV25-1 and J is TRBJ1-6; no clear D gene. The CDR3 consists of 12 residues. The V and J ends lost 6 bases and 5 bases respectively, with 5 bases between them. Germline V gene sequence: CDR1 MGHDK, CDR2 SYGVNS. The CDR3: CASRGDNSPLHF. DNA of the CDR3: TGTGCCAGCAGGGGAGATAATTCACCCCTCCACTTT.

The chain uses TRBV27 and TRBJ2-1; a possible D gene is TRBD2 (6 bases). In germline, CDR1 is MNHEY, CDR2 SMNVEV (reference sequence). Between the trimmed V and J ends, which lost 6 bases and 9 bases, there was a span of 18 bases. The CDR3 loop spans 14 amino acids. Here the CDR3 DNA reads TGTGCCAGCAGCCCGAGGGACTCCACGGGTGAGCAGTTCTTC. This gives the protein CASSPRDSTGEQFF.

This rearrangement joins TRBV4-3 to TRBJ2-5, with 7 nucleotides matching TRBD2. V was pared by 1 base and J by 11 bases, with 10 bases of the junction left unmatched. This CDR3 region has 14 residues. The germline gives CDR1 LGHNA, CDR2 YSLEER. This chain's CDR3 is CASSQAFGAGRQYF. CDR3 nucleotide sequence: TGCGCCAGCAGCCAAGCATTTGGGGCCGGGAGGCAGTACTTC.

The chain is built from TRBV9 and TRBJ2-1; 7 bases align to TRBD2. V lost 0 bases, J lost 0 bases, and 9 bases stayed unmatched. The CDR3 runs to 18 residues. CDR1 and CDR2 (germline): SGDLS, YYNGEE. The CDR3 coding sequence is TGTGCCAGCAGCGTAGCAGTCGGCGGCGGGGGCTCCTACAATGAGCAGTTCTTC. This sequence encodes CASSVAVGGGGSYNEQFF.